Presented here are 24 T cell receptor beta chains from one specimen sequenced in a study of CD8+ T cells in alopecia areata. In each case, RNA was isolated and then reverse transcribed into cDNA as the sequencing template. The data were produced by immunoSEQ multiplex PCR, yet TCRdb's version contains in-frame clones alone and is incomplete. The profile covers about 210,000 clones, with about 64% appearing a single time and 4.2% taken by the ten largest. Treatment in this sample: oral pan-JAK inhibitor, 5-10 mg twice daily. This specimen was CD4+ T cells sorted from blood, taken at week 4, from a patient treated with tofacitinib. The receptor set was obtained from a human donor with alopecia areata.

V usage is TRBV9 and J usage is TRBJ2-7; D might be TRBD1 or TRBD2, each matching 5 bases. Germline V gives CDR1 SGDLS, CDR2 YYNGEE. There are 16 residues in the CDR3. Trimming took off 0 bases at V and 4 bases at J, with 17 bases between the two ends. The CDR3 spells CASSVGAGGTIYEQYF. In DNA, the CDR3 is TGTGCCAGCAGCGTAGGGGCTGGGGGAACGATTTACGAGCAGTACTTC.

The DNA of the CDR3 is TGCGCCAGCAGCTTGTCGGGGGCTCATAATTCACCCCTCCACTTT. It specifies CASSLSGAHNSPLHF. The chain joins TRBV5-1 to TRBJ1-6; tentatively, D is TRBD1 (6 bases). Trimming pared 1 base from V and 5 bases from J, leaving 10 bases between. The CDR3 runs 15 residues. The germline gives CDR1 SGHRS, CDR2 YFSETQ.

This rearrangement joins TRBV2 to TRBJ2-7; no firm D call. Germline CDR1 SNHLY, CDR2 FYNNEI. V lost 6 bases and J 2 bases, leaving 5 bases between the germline ends. The CDR3 is 11 amino acids. DNA for the CDR3: TGTGCCAGCAGGCAGGCCTACGAGCAGTACTTC. It translates to CASRQAYEQYF.

The chain links TRBV30 to TRBJ1-1, with TRBD1 identical over 11 bases. With V trimmed by 5 bases and J by 5 bases, 4 bases remained unmatched. The CDR3 is 13 amino acids. The germline CDR1 and CDR2 sequences are GTSNPN and SVGIG (reference sequence). This chain's CDR3 is CAWGGQGATEAFF. DNA for the CDR3: TGTGCCTGGGGAGGACAGGGGGCGACTGAAGCTTTCTTT.

The genes are TRBV14 and TRBJ1-6; possible D gene TRBD1, 6 bases. The CDR3 has 14 residues. V was clipped by 4 bases and J by 7 bases, with 11 bases between them. Per the germline V gene, CDR1 is SGHDN and CDR2 is FVKESK. CDR3 protein: CASSRQAVNSPLHF. The CDR3, as DNA: TGTGCCAGCAGCCGACAGGCCGTAAATTCACCCCTCCACTTT. Based on the CDR3 plus reference TRBV14 and TRBJ1-6, the full variable domain is EAGVTQFPSHSVIEKGQTVTLRCDPISGHDNLYWYRRVMGKEIKFLLHFVKESKQDESGMPNNRFLAERTGGTYSTLKVQPAELEDSGVYFCASSRQAVNSPLHFGNGTRLTVT.

This clone was counted once. The DNA of the CDR3 is TGTGCCTGGAGTCTGGTGGGCAATCAGCCCCAGCATTTT. Its translation is CAWSLVGNQPQHF. The gene calls are TRBV30 and TRBJ1-5; no firm D call. The CDR3 runs 13 residues. The germline V and J ends were trimmed by 2 bases and 2 bases, with 7 bases remaining between them. Germline CDR1 is GTSNPN and CDR2 is SVGIG (reference sequence).

The chain recombines TRBV2 with TRBJ1-5; 8 bases map to TRBD1. Looked up from germline, CDR1 is SNHLY and CDR2 is FYNNEI. J was trimmed by 1 base and V by 5 bases; bases with no gene match: 4. The length of the CDR3 is 15 residues. DNA of the CDR3: TGTGCCAGCAGTAGACAGGGGTCGAGCAATCAGCCCCAGCATTTT. It yields the protein CASSRQGSSNQPQHF.

Concerning this clone itself: At the DNA level, this CDR3 is encoded by other sequences in the same sample as well. The chain combines TRBV10-3 with TRBJ2-2; 9 bases align to TRBD1. Germline-derived CDR1 and CDR2 are ENHRY and SYGVKD. CDR3 size: 16 residues. J lost 3 bases, V lost 4 bases, and 6 bases had no gene match. CDR3 region: CAISGTGGADTGELFF. The DNA of the CDR3 is TGTGCCATCAGTGGTACAGGGGGCGCGGACACCGGGGAGCTGTTTTTT.

The chain joins TRBV28 to TRBJ1-4; 7 bases are shared with TRBD1. The CDR3 loop spans 17 amino acids. The junction had 5 bases not matched to a gene; V was cut back by 1 base and J by 0 bases. Looked up from germline, CDR1 is MDHEN and CDR2 is SYDVKM. CDR3 in DNA: TGTGCCAGCAGTTTATACAGGGGCCCGGCAACTAATGAAAAACTGTTTTTT. As protein: CASSLYRGPATNEKLFF.

V usage is TRBV7-9 and J usage is TRBJ2-6, with D possibly being TRBD2 (6 bases). Germline lookup yields CDR1 SEHNR and CDR2 FQNEAQ (reference sequence). V shed 7 bases and J shed 1 base, with 17 bases lying between them. This CDR3 is built from 17 residues. The CDR3 loop is CASNLLGGRSGANVLTF. CDR3 in DNA: TGTGCCAGCAACCTTCTGGGAGGAAGGTCTGGGGCCAACGTCCTGACTTTC. The complete variable domain, with remaining parts taken from reference TRBV7-9 and TRBJ2-6, reads DTGVSQNPRHKITKRGQNVTFRCDPISEHNRLYWYRQTLGQGPEFLTYFQNEAQLEKSRLLSDRFSAERPKGSFSTLEIQRTEQGDSAMYLCASNLLGGRSGANVLTFGAGSRLTVL.

V gene TRBV30 combines with J gene TRBJ2-1; 11 nucleotides line up with TRBD1. The CDR3 runs to 14 residues. Germline CDR1 is GTSNPN and CDR2 is SVGIG (reference sequence). V lost 3 bases, J lost 9 bases, and 7 bases stayed unmatched. In DNA, the CDR3 is TGTGCCTGGAGCCATGGACAGGGGGCTGGTGAGCAGTTCTTC. It is translated as CAWSHGQGAGEQFF.

The V and J genes are TRBV18 and TRBJ1-2, with D tentatively TRBD1 (6 bases). Trimming stripped 2 bases from V and 9 bases from J, with 7 bases between. Germline V CDR1 and CDR2: KGHSH, LQKENI. This CDR3 comprises 11 residues. The CDR3 is CASSPGDSYTF. In DNA, the CDR3 is TGTGCCAGCTCACCAGGGGACAGCTACACCTTC.

The chain combines TRBV5-6 with TRBJ2-5, with D possibly TRBD2 on 6 matching bases. Germline loops: CDR1 SGHDT, CDR2 YYEEEE. Trimming cost V 5 bases and J 4 bases, with 15 bases left between them. The CDR3 runs 14 residues. The CDR3 region is CASSPATRGETQYF. CDR3 DNA: TGTGCCAGCAGTCCGGCGACTAGAGGAGAGACCCAGTACTTC.

This chain connects TRBV19 to TRBJ1-5; 7 bases line up with TRBD1. The CDR3 covers 14 residues. The germline CDR1 and CDR2 sequences are LNHDA and SQIVND (reference sequence). J was trimmed by 7 bases and V by 7 bases; bases with no gene match: 10. This chain's CDR3 is CASKIGQAHQPQHF. CDR3 nucleotide sequence: TGTGCCAGTAAGATAGGACAGGCTCACCAGCCCCAGCATTTT.

The chain employs TRBV9 and TRBJ2-5; possible D gene TRBD2, 6 bases. CDR1 is SGDLS, CDR2 YYNGEE, per germline. The CDR3 loop spans 15 amino acids. V dropped 4 bases and J dropped 1 base, with 14 bases sitting between them. This chain's CDR3 is CASSPRGSSQETQYF. The CDR3 nucleotides are TGTGCCAGCAGCCCTCGGGGGTCCTCCCAAGAGACCCAGTACTTC.

A few counts support this clone. This chain connects TRBV30 to TRBJ2-3, with 12 nucleotides matching TRBD2. The CDR3 length is 15 residues. CDR1 is GTSNPN, CDR2 SVGIG, per germline (reference sequence). Unmatched junction bases numbered 5, after V lost 6 bases and J lost 1 base. The CDR3 loop reads CACPLAGGRTDTQYF. The CDR3 coding sequence is TGTGCCTGCCCTCTAGCGGGGGGGCGCACAGATACGCAGTATTTT.

CDR3 bases: TGTGCCAGCCAGTGGGAGCTAGGGACCCAGTACTTC. Amino acids: CASQWELGTQYF. J is TRBJ2-5 and V is TRBV2, with D perhaps TRBD2 (5 bases). The CDR3 extends over 12 amino acids. In germline, CDR1 is SNHLY, CDR2 FYNNEI. The V gene lost 8 bases and the J gene lost 7 bases, with 14 bases spanning the gap.

V gene TRBV29-1 combines with J gene TRBJ1-1; D gene ambiguous. Germline lookup yields CDR1 SQVTM and CDR2 ANQGSEA. The CDR3 contains 13 residues. The V gene lost 2 bases and the J gene lost 0 bases, with 7 bases spanning the gap. CDR3 sequence reads: CSVERPLNTEAFF. The CDR3 DNA sequence: TGCAGCGTTGAACGACCGCTGAACACTGAAGCTTTCTTT.

The rearrangement uses TRBV30 and TRBJ1-3; D gene uncertain. From germline, CDR1 is GTSNPN and CDR2 SVGIG (reference sequence). The CDR3 totals 12 residues. V was cut by 8 bases and J by 0 bases, with 8 bases left in between. The CDR3 sequence is CALTLSGNTIYF. The CDR3 DNA reads as TGTGCCCTCACCCTCTCTGGAAACACCATATATTTT.

At least ten counts were recorded for this clone. The rearrangement joins TRBV11-3 to TRBJ2-1; D is possibly TRBD2 (5 bases). Trimming removed 5 bases at V and 8 bases at J, with 13 bases between. The V gene's germline CDR1 is SGHNT and CDR2 YENEEA. This CDR3 is built from 13 residues. The CDR3 sequence: CASSPRVRDEQFF. CDR3 nucleotide sequence: TGTGCCAGCAGCCCGAGGGTTAGGGATGAGCAGTTCTTC.

The rearrangement links TRBV11-2 to TRBJ2-1, with 7 bases fitting TRBD2. Germline loops: CDR1 SGHAT, CDR2 FQNNGV. V dropped 5 bases and J dropped 15; count of bases not matched to a gene: 13. The CDR3 runs to 13 residues. CDR3 residues: CASSPREVGLLFF. CDR3 nucleotides: TGTGCCAGCAGCCCAAGGGAGGTGGGACTACTGTTCTTC.

CDR3 amino acids: CSAGRQGGAETQYF. DNA of the CDR3: TGCAGCGCTGGAAGACAGGGCGGGGCAGAGACCCAGTACTTC. The chain has TRBV29-1 and TRBJ2-5; a possible D gene is TRBD1 (7 bases). The CDR3 runs 14 residues. Trimming removed 7 bases from V and 4 bases from J, with 19 bases in between. Germline CDR1 and CDR2: SQVTM and ANQGSEA. The whole variable domain, remainder taken from reference TRBV29-1 and TRBJ2-5, is SAVISQKPSRDICQRGTSLTIQCQVDSQVTMMFWYRQQPGQSLTLIATANQGSEATYESGFVIDKFPISRPNLTFSTLTVSNMSPEDSSIYLCSAGRQGGAETQYFGPGTRLLVL.

The chain carries TRBV20-1 and TRBJ2-7; no clear D gene. This CDR3 is 11 amino acids long. Germline values: CDR1 DFQATT, CDR2 SNEGSKA (reference sequence). Trimming cost V 0 bases and J 4 bases, with 4 bases left between them. Here the CDR3 DNA reads TGCAGTGCTAGAGATGAGTACGAGCAGTACTTC. Its protein product is CSARDEYEQYF.

This clone was detected only a few times. The chain employs TRBV15 and TRBJ2-1, with 10 bases fitting TRBD2. The V gene end was trimmed by 1 base and the J gene end by 1 base; junction bases not matched to a gene: 10. Germline V lookup: CDR1 LNHNV, CDR2 YYDKDF (reference sequence). This CDR3 contains 19 residues. As DNA, the CDR3 is TGTGCCACCAGCAGAGCCCCACGGGCTAGCGGGGGATCCTACAATGAGCAGTTCTTC. Encoded protein: CATSRAPRASGGSYNEQFF. The full variable domain, rest sourced from reference TRBV15 and TRBJ2-1, is DAMVIQNPRYQVTQFGKPVTLSCSQTLNHNVMYWYQQKSSQAPKLLFHYYDKDFNNEADTPDNFQSRRPNTSFCFLDIRSPGLGDTAMYLCATSRAPRASGGSYNEQFFGPGTRLTVL.